The T cell receptor beta chain described here comes from a study of regulatory T cells in long-lasting Graves disease. Across the whole study: Those Graves' patients who were newly diagnosed had been on antithyroid drugs under 3 months. Whole-study findings and limits: A limited number of samples was an acknowledged limitation. Segments TRBV28, TRBJ1-2 and TRBJ2-5 showed preferential usage in persistent disease.

Libraries of TCR beta came from iRepertoire HTBI primers plus Arm-PCR of CDR3 regions. TCRdb called the multiplex PCR reads again in MiXCR, with one record for every CDR3 protein. Here the sample spans roughly 500,000 distinct CDR3 sequences, roughly 14% being singletons. This clonotype was seen repeatedly, ten times or more. Its target is not known. Germline CDR1 reads PRHDT; CDR2 reads FYEKMQ (reference sequence). This CDR3 is built from 13 residues. Deletions cut 4 bases from V and 1 base from J, with 7 bases between. As to time point: newly diagnosed GD, antithyroid drugs for less than 3 months. PBMC-extracted RNA yielded the TCR library. This sample was also put to use in a study of T cells in Graves' hyperthyroidism and ophthalmopathy.

The sample here was peripheral blood mononuclear cells (PBMCs), taken at new diagnosis, from a patient treated with antithyroid drugs. The receptor comes from a man aged 30 to 45 with Graves disease. This rearrangement joins TRBV13 to TRBJ1-1; D gene uncertain. CDR3 sequence (DNA): TGTGCCAGCAGCTCCGCTGCGAACACTGAAGCTTTCTTT. Residues: CASSSAANTEAFF.